Below are 27 T cell receptor beta chains sequenced from a single sample in a study of blood T cell repertoires in COVID-19. Repertoires were generated with immunoSEQ multiplex PCR, while TCRdb's copy carries only in-frame clones and drops some. The table records over 250,000 clones, about 88% of them present only once. The sequencing sample was made of peripheral blood. Receptors originate from a man aged 55 to 70 who had recovered from COVID-19.

The V call is TRBV12-3 or TRBV12-4, the J call TRBJ2-2, with 7 bases aligning to TRBD1. The CDR3 contains 13 residues. V gave up 6 bases and J gave up 5 bases; unmatched junction bases: 3. CDR3 loop: CASRGQLTGELFF. DNA for the CDR3: TGTGCCAGCAGGGGACAGTTAACCGGGGAGCTGTTTTTT.

The rearrangement links TRBV9 to TRBJ2-3, with 8 bases matching TRBD1. The CDR3 has 16 amino acids. Trimming cost V 3 bases and J 0 bases; bases outside gene matches: 6. Germline V gene data show CDR1 as SGDLS and CDR2 as YYNGEE. The CDR3 loop reads CASSAPRGRSTDTQYF. CDR3 DNA sequence: TGTGCCAGCAGCGCCCCCAGGGGGCGTAGCACAGATACGCAGTATTTT.

Remarks on this clone: Additional DNA sequences in this sample encode the identical CDR3. CDR3 in amino acids: CASSLRGLGQETQYF. CDR3 bases: TGCGCCAGCAGCTTGAGGGGATTGGGCCAAGAGACCCAGTACTTC. The chain employs TRBV5-1 and TRBJ2-5; D may be TRBD1 (5 bases). The CDR3 runs to 15 residues. Trimming cost V 1 base and J 1 base, with 11 bases left between them. The germline gives CDR1 SGHRS, CDR2 YFSETQ.

Comment on this clone: Additional DNA sequences in this sample encode the identical CDR3. V usage is TRBV9 and J usage is TRBJ1-6, with TRBD1 identical over 11 bases. The CDR3 covers 15 residues. The ends lost 3 bases at V and 6 bases at J; junction bases unmatched: 2. Germline V lookup: CDR1 SGDLS, CDR2 YYNGEE. The CDR3 sequence is CASSGGQGGNSPLHF. The CDR3 region has the DNA TGTGCCAGCAGCGGGGGACAGGGGGGTAATTCACCCCTCCACTTT.

The chain combines TRBV6-5 with TRBJ2-2, with D possibly TRBD2 on 7 matching bases. The ends were cut back, 2 bases at V and 6 bases at J, with 13 bases in the middle. From germline, CDR1 is MNHEY and CDR2 SVGAGI. This CDR3 is built from 15 residues. CDR3 DNA sequence: TGTGCCAGCAGTTACGAGGGGGGGCCCTCCGGGGAGCTGTTTTTT. Its translation: CASSYEGGPSGELFF.

The chain joins TRBV5-1 to TRBJ1-6; the D gene is possibly TRBD1 (6 bases). V was clipped by 0 bases and J by 10 bases, with 14 bases between them. This CDR3 spans 15 amino acids. The germline gives CDR1 SGHRS, CDR2 YFSETQ. The chain's CDR3 is CASSLAVQGRSPLHF. CDR3 DNA: TGCGCCAGCAGCTTGGCCGTACAGGGTCGGTCACCCCTCCACTTT. Combining the CDR3 with reference TRBV5-1 and TRBJ1-6 gives the whole variable domain KAGVTQTPRYLIKTRGQQVTLSCSPISGHRSVSWYQQTPGQGLQFLFEYFSETQRNKGNFPGRFSGRQFSNSRSEMNVSTLELGDSALYLCASSLAVQGRSPLHFGNGTRLTVT.

The chain joins TRBV4-2 to TRBJ1-2, with a weak D call TRBD1 (5 bases). Germline-derived CDR1 and CDR2 are LGHNA and YNFKEQ. The CDR3 spans 16 residues. Trimming left V 2 bases short and J 3 bases short, with 16 bases between. DNA for the CDR3: TGTGCCAGCAGCCAATTGCCCACTGACAGATACTATGGCTACACCTTC. Amino acid sequence: CASSQLPTDRYYGYTF.

The chain employs TRBV5-6 and TRBJ2-1; D possibly corresponds to TRBD2 (7 bases). Trimming took off 4 bases at V and 6 bases at J, with 17 bases between the two ends. This CDR3 spans 15 amino acids. CDR1 is SGHDT, CDR2 YYEEEE, per germline. CDR3 sequence reads: CASSQVGGLVNEQFF. In nucleotides, the CDR3 is TGTGCCAGCAGCCAGGTGGGGGGGCTTGTCAATGAGCAGTTCTTC.

V gene TRBV6-1 combines with J gene TRBJ2-3, with D possibly TRBD1 on 6 matching bases. Germline CDR1 reads MNHNS; CDR2 reads SASEGT. The CDR3 has 17 residues. Trimming removed 4 bases at V and 2 bases at J, with 19 bases between. CDR3 sequence: CASSVHSGGQVTDTQYF. DNA for the CDR3: TGTGCCAGCAGTGTACATTCTGGGGGCCAAGTCACAGATACGCAGTATTTT.

The chain uses TRBV6-6 and TRBJ1-5, with 9 nucleotides matching TRBD1. Germline trimming cut 6 bases from V and 11 bases from J; bases unmatched to any gene: 5. This CDR3 comprises 12 residues. In germline, CDR1 is MNHNY, CDR2 SVGAGI (reference sequence). CDR3 sequence reads: CASRPGQGSQHF. CDR3 sequence (DNA): TGTGCCAGCAGACCAGGACAGGGGTCCCAGCATTTT.

V usage is TRBV6-4 and J usage is TRBJ1-4; D not resolved. V lost 4 bases to trimming and J lost 4 bases, with 16 bases between them. The CDR3 totals 16 residues. CDR1 is MRHNA and CDR2 is SNTAGT in the germline V gene. The CDR3 region is CASSAPPEGINEKLFF. In DNA, the CDR3 is TGTGCCAGCAGTGCCCCCCCGGAGGGCATTAATGAAAAACTGTTTTTT.

This sequence joins TRBV27 and TRBJ1-6; TRBD1 matches 8 bases. This CDR3 is built from 14 residues. Unmatched junction bases numbered 6, after V lost 5 bases and J lost 9 bases. Germline assignment: CDR1 MNHEY and CDR2 SMNVEV (reference sequence). The CDR3: CASSQGALRSPLHF. In DNA, the CDR3 is TGTGCCAGCAGTCAGGGGGCATTACGTTCACCCCTCCACTTT.

DNA for the CDR3: TGTGCCTGGAGTGCACGAGGGGGTAGCGGGAGGTACGAGCAGTACTTC. It translates to CAWSARGGSGRYEQYF. This chain joins TRBV30 and TRBJ2-7, with TRBD2 matching 10 bases. Germline-derived CDR1 and CDR2 are GTSNPN and SVGIG (reference sequence). The V and J ends lost 1 base and 4 bases, in that order; junction bases with no gene match: 10. The CDR3 runs to 16 residues. The full variable domain, its missing parts supplied by reference TRBV30 and TRBJ2-7, is SQTIHQWPATLVQPVGSPLSLECTVEGTSNPNLYWYRQAAGRGLQLLFYSVGIGQISSEVPQNLSASRPQDRQFILSSKKLLLSDSGFYLCAWSARGGSGRYEQYFGPGTRLTVT.

The chain has TRBV6-5 and TRBJ2-3; perhaps TRBD1 as D (5 bases). Looked up from germline, CDR1 is MNHEY and CDR2 is SVGAGI. V was trimmed by 4 bases and J by 6 bases, leaving 14 bases between them. The CDR3 consists of 14 residues. DNA for the CDR3: TGTGCCAGCAGTTGGACACGCACCGGGGATACGCAGTATTTT. Protein product: CASSWTRTGDTQYF.

The J gene is TRBJ2-1, the V gene TRBV5-8; TRBD2 agrees at 13 bases. V shed 4 bases, J shed 9 bases, and the junction held 7 bases outside the gene matches. CDR1 is SGHTS and CDR2 is YDEGEE in the germline V gene. CDR3 size: 15 residues. The CDR3 reads CASSELAGGPGEQFF. CDR3 nucleotides: TGTGCCAGCAGCGAACTAGCGGGGGGGCCCGGTGAGCAGTTCTTC.

The chain carries TRBV4-1 and TRBJ1-5; D unclear. Trimming stripped 4 bases from V and 6 bases from J, with 10 bases between. This CDR3 is 13 amino acids long. Germline V gene lookup returns CDR1 MGHRA and CDR2 YSYEKL. CDR3 in DNA: TGCGCCAGCAGCCTATTCGGTGGTCAGCCCCAGCATTTT. Translating gives CASSLFGGQPQHF.

The CDR3 bases are TGTGCCACCAGTGTGGACAGGGATAACTATGGCTACACCTTC. Translated: CATSVDRDNYGYTF. This rearrangement joins TRBV24-1 to TRBJ1-2; TRBD1 aligns across 8 bases. The CDR3 spans 14 residues. The V gene end was trimmed by 5 bases and the J gene end by 1 base; junction bases not matched to a gene: 2. From germline, CDR1 is KGHDR and CDR2 SFDVKD.

The J gene is TRBJ2-7, the V gene TRBV10-2; tentative D call: TRBD2 (5 bases). From germline, CDR1 is WSHSY and CDR2 SAAADI. V was cut by 8 bases and J by 2 bases, with 19 bases left in between. The CDR3 runs 15 residues. The DNA of the CDR3 is TGCGCCAGCGGGAGCTGGACGTCAGATACCTACGAGCAGTACTTC. Its translation: CASGSWTSDTYEQYF.

This chain uses TRBV15 with TRBJ2-5; 7 bases are shared with TRBD2. V was clipped by 8 bases and J by 2 bases; unmatched bases: 8. The CDR3 is 14 amino acids. Germline V lookup: CDR1 LNHNV, CDR2 YYDKDF (reference sequence). CDR3 protein: CATGGTSAQETQYF. Here the CDR3 DNA reads TGTGCCACCGGAGGAACTAGCGCACAAGAGACCCAGTACTTC.

This chain uses TRBV3-1 (or the pseudogene TRBV3-2) with TRBJ1-5; TRBD1 might be the D (5 bases). The germline V gene has CDR1 LGHDT and CDR2 YNNKEL (reference sequence). V lost 3 bases and J lost 1, with 10 bases in between. This CDR3 spans 15 amino acids. CDR3 coding DNA: TGTGCCAGCAGCCACCCGGGGGAAAGCAATCAGCCCCAGCATTTT. Residues: CASSHPGESNQPQHF.

The J gene is TRBJ2-7, the V gene TRBV6-5; tentative D call: TRBD1 (6 bases). This CDR3 has 12 residues. Germline CDR1 is MNHEY and CDR2 is SVGAGI. Trimming pared 6 bases from V and 3 bases from J, leaving 9 bases between. The DNA of the CDR3 is TGTGCCAGCAGAGGACAGTTCTACGAGCAGTACTTC. This encodes CASRGQFYEQYF.

Of note for this clone: The junction and the germline gene differ at one end; a read error may be behind it. The chain has TRBV7-2 and TRBJ2-1, with 10 bases that match TRBD2. Germline CDR1 reads SGHTA; CDR2 reads FQGNSA. This CDR3 spans 16 amino acids. CDR3 sequence: CAGSPQGSGGVGEQFF. The CDR3 bases are TGTGCCGGCAGTCCACAGGGGAGCGGGGGGGTTGGTGAGCAGTTCTTC.

V usage is TRBV5-4 and J usage is TRBJ1-1; the match to TRBD1 covers 7 bases. Germline V gene sequence: CDR1 SGHNT, CDR2 YYREEE (reference sequence). The CDR3 is 14 amino acids. The junction had 3 bases not matched to a gene; V was cut back by 0 bases and J by 4 bases. The CDR3 DNA sequence: TGTGCCAGCAGCTTGGATCCAGGGGGCACTGAAGCTTTCTTT. The encoded protein is CASSLDPGGTEAFF.

This clone has just one count. The sample carries other DNA sequences with the same CDR3. The V call is TRBV7-2, the J call TRBJ1-5; 12 positions match TRBD1. This CDR3 has 16 residues. Germline lookup yields CDR1 SGHTA and CDR2 FQGNSA. V shed 0 bases and J 7 bases; nucleotides not matched to a gene: 4. The DNA for the CDR3 is TGTGCCAGCAGCTTAGCCGGGACAGGGGGCGGCCAGCCCCAGCATTTT. This encodes CASSLAGTGGGQPQHF.

The chain employs TRBV9 and TRBJ2-3, with TRBD2 identical over 16 bases. Germline V CDR1 and CDR2: SGDLS, YYNGEE. There are 20 residues in the CDR3. V lost 4 bases and J lost 3; bases outside the gene matches: 14. CDR3 nucleotides: TGTGCCAGCAGCCCCAGCACCGGGACTAGCGGGGGGGAGGGAACAGATACGCAGTATTTT. Protein product: CASSPSTGTSGGEGTDTQYF.

J is TRBJ1-4 and V is TRBV9; 11 bases fit TRBD1. V trimming: 0 bases; J trimming: 8 bases; junction bases outside the gene matches: 9. This CDR3 region has 17 residues. Per germline, CDR1 SGDLS and CDR2 YYNGEE. Written as DNA, the CDR3 is TGTGCCAGCAGCGTAGGTTCCGGACAGGGGGCAGGAGAAAAACTGTTTTTT. This encodes CASSVGSGQGAGEKLFF.

V usage is TRBV4-1 and J usage is TRBJ1-6; D is unclear. The CDR3 consists of 17 residues. Per the germline V gene, CDR1 is MGHRA and CDR2 is YSYEKL. Trimming stripped 0 bases from V and 5 bases from J, with 14 bases between. CDR3 region: CASSQDLVRSHNSPLHF. As DNA, the CDR3 is TGCGCCAGCAGCCAAGATCTGGTCAGGTCCCATAATTCACCCCTCCACTTT.